The present TCR beta chain was sequenced within a study of read filtering for tumor transcriptome and immune sequencing. At the level of the study: The cohort had 17 to 20 men and 14 women aged roughly 47 to 90, mean about 70 years. Study-wide findings and caveats: The sorted CD138-negative fraction was a mixed bone marrow immune population, not purified T cells.

V lost 0 bases and J lost 6; bases outside the gene matches: 5. Germline values: CDR1 DFQATT, CDR2 SNEGSKA (reference sequence). This CDR3 is 15 amino acids long. Every patient had bone marrow sampled while the disease was active. From about 400 ng of RNA, a library with molecular barcoded alpha/delta and beta/gamma adaptors was made. Using its own MiXCR run on the reads, TCRdb lists one record per CDR3 protein. The repertoire has tens of thousands of distinct CDR3 sequences, more than 13% of them found once; the top ten carry less than 9%. This clonotype was picked up many times. Its specificity is not known.

The chain joins TRBV20-1 to TRBJ1-4; 9 bases map to TRBD1. Material: a population of CD138-negative cells sorted from bone marrow. This sequence originates from a donor at least 40 years old with multiple myeloma. As DNA, the CDR3 is TGCAGTGCTAGAGACCCCGGGACAGGGTATGAAAAACTGTTTTTT. Translated: CSARDPGTGYEKLFF.